Listed here are 10 T cell receptor beta chains from one sample, sequenced in a study of Ad26.COV2.S vaccination and SARS-CoV-2 variants. Using immunoSEQ multiplex PCR, the repertoire was profiled, and TCRdb retains in-frame clones only, with some absent. The sample has about 470,000 clones, roughly 88% seen once. The treatment here: roughly 20 received Ad26.COV2.S at low or high dose, single or two shots; several received placebo; per-sample allocation not given. Day 63 after the first vaccine or placebo injection was the time point for sampling. Sequenced material: peripheral blood, taken in a trial of Ad26.COV2.S vaccine versus placebo. The receptors here all came from a person aged 18-65 years who received the Ad26.COV2.S COVID-19 vaccine or a placebo.

J is TRBJ1-1 and V is TRBV5-1; TRBD1 matches at 7 bases. Germline values: CDR1 SGHRS, CDR2 YFSETQ. The CDR3 consists of 15 residues. J lost 1 base, V lost 2 bases, and 5 bases had no gene match. CDR3 residues: CASSFSGTENTEAFF. DNA of the CDR3: TGCGCCAGCAGCTTCAGTGGGACAGAGAACACTGAAGCTTTCTTT. The whole variable domain, remainder taken from reference TRBV5-1 and TRBJ1-1, is KAGVTQTPRYLIKTRGQQVTLSCSPISGHRSVSWYQQTPGQGLQFLFEYFSETQRNKGNFPGRFSGRQFSNSRSEMNVSTLELGDSALYLCASSFSGTENTEAFFGQGTRLTVV.

This rearrangement joins TRBV7-8 to TRBJ1-1; no reliable D call. The germline CDR1 and CDR2 sequences are SGHVS and FQNEAQ. Trimming removed 3 bases at V and 3 bases at J, with 8 bases between. This CDR3 is built from 13 residues. CDR3 in amino acids: CASSFGGDTEAFF. CDR3 nucleotide sequence: TGTGCCAGCAGCTTTGGAGGAGACACTGAAGCTTTCTTT.

The J gene is TRBJ2-2, the V gene TRBV7-3, with D perhaps given as TRBD1 or TRBD2 (5 bases each). Germline CDR1 and CDR2: SGHTA and FQGTGA. The CDR3 runs to 13 residues. V gave up 5 bases and J gave up 9 bases, with 13 bases separating them. CDR3 region: CASSPLGDRELFF. The CDR3 DNA reads TGTGCCAGCAGCCCCTTAGGGGACCGGGAGCTGTTTTTT.

The chain uses TRBV28 and TRBJ2-1; no clear D gene. The V and J ends lost 3 bases and 5 bases respectively, with 8 bases between them. The germline V gene encodes CDR1 MDHEN and CDR2 SYDVKM. The CDR3 length is 13 residues. CDR3 sequence: CASSFLPDNEQFF. The CDR3 nucleotides are TGTGCCAGCAGTTTCTTACCAGACAATGAGCAGTTCTTC. Supplemented by reference TRBV28 and TRBJ2-1, the full variable domain reads DVKVTQSSRYLVKRTGEKVFLECVQDMDHENMFWYRQDPGLGLRLIYFSYDVKMKEKGDIPEGYSVSREKKERFSLILESASTNQTSMYLCASSFLPDNEQFFGPGTRLTVL.

This clone was counted a few times. This sample also contains other DNA sequences that code for the same CDR3. This rearrangement joins TRBV3-1 (or the pseudogene TRBV3-2) to TRBJ1-1; the match to TRBD1 covers 7 bases. Germline assignment: CDR1 LGHDT and CDR2 YNNKEL (reference sequence). This CDR3 is 13 amino acids long. Trimming took 6 bases from V and 2 from J; bases not matched to a gene: 3. The CDR3 loop is CASSRQGNTEAFF. CDR3 sequence (DNA): TGTGCCAGCAGTCGACAGGGCAACACTGAAGCTTTCTTT.

The chain has TRBV10-3 and TRBJ1-1; 9 nucleotides line up with TRBD1. Trimming at V came to 6 bases and at J to 3 bases, leaving 2 bases not matched to a gene. CDR3 length: 13 amino acids. Germline V CDR1 and CDR2: ENHRY, SYGVKD. CDR3 amino acids: CAISGQGHTEAFF. CDR3 bases: TGTGCCATCAGCGGACAGGGGCACACTGAAGCTTTCTTT.

This clone has only a few counts. The J gene is TRBJ1-2, the V gene TRBV15; 7 bases are shared with TRBD1. There are 14 residues in the CDR3. The germline V gene has CDR1 LNHNV and CDR2 YYDKDF (reference sequence). With V trimmed by 1 base and J by 6 bases, 5 bases remained unmatched. The DNA for the CDR3 is TGTGCCACCAGCAGAGTAGGAGACAGGGATGGCTACACCTTC. As protein: CATSRVGDRDGYTF.

V usage is TRBV5-1 and J usage is TRBJ2-7; 9 positions agree with TRBD1. From germline, CDR1 is SGHRS and CDR2 YFSETQ. The CDR3 is made up of 14 amino acids. V lost 4 bases, J lost 6 bases, and 8 bases stayed unmatched. CDR3 residues: CASSVNRGQSEQYF. The CDR3 coding sequence is TGCGCCAGCAGCGTTAACAGGGGGCAGAGCGAGCAGTACTTC.

CDR3 in amino acids: CASSGETGRVDSPLHF. The CDR3 DNA reads as TGTGCCAGCAGCGGTGAGACAGGACGGGTTGATTCACCCCTCCACTTT. The chain recombines TRBV21-1 with TRBJ1-6; TRBD1, as called in the table, went unchecked against the DNA. TRBV21-1 is classified as a pseudogene. This CDR3 has 16 residues.

The chain uses TRBV19 and TRBJ2-2; the D gene is possibly TRBD2 (5 bases). The V end lost 2 bases, the J end lost 2 bases, and 9 bases lay between the germline ends. CDR3 size: 15 residues. In germline, CDR1 is LNHDA, CDR2 SQIVND (reference sequence). CDR3 in amino acids: CASSISGPNTGELFF. The CDR3 nucleotides read TGTGCCAGTAGTATAAGCGGCCCAAACACCGGGGAGCTGTTTTTT.